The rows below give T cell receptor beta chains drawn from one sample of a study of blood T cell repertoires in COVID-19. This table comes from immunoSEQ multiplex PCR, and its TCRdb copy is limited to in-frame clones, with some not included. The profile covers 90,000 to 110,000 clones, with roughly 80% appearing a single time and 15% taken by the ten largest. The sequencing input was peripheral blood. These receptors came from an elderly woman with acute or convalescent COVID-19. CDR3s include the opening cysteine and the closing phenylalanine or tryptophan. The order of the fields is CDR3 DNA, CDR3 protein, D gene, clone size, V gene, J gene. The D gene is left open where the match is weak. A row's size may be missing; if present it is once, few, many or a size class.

TGTGCCAGCAGCTTAGCGGAGGGCCAAGAGACCCAGTACTTC	CASSLAEGQETQYF	NA	NA	TRBV7-2	TRBJ2-5
TGTGCCAGCAGCCAAGATAAGACGGGAGGCCATACCGATGAGCAGTTCTTC	CASSQDKTGGHTDEQFF	TRBD2	few	TRBV3-1/TRBV3-2	TRBJ2-1
TGCGCCAGCAGGCGGGAGATCTCCTACAATGAGCAGTTCTTC	CASRREISYNEQFF	TRBD2	NA	TRBV5-1	TRBJ2-1
TGCAGTGCTAGTCTTCTCGGGGGAAACACCATATATTTT	CSASLLGGNTIYF	NA	NA	TRBV20-1	TRBJ1-3
TGTGCCAGCAGCCGTCGGAGTCCTACCGGGGCCAACGTCCTGACTTTC	CASSRRSPTGANVLTF	NA	NA	TRBV28	TRBJ2-6
TGTGCCAGCAGCCCTCGGAGGAGCTCCTACAATGAGCAGTTCTTC	CASSPRRSSYNEQFF	NA	NA	TRBV3-1/TRBV3-2	TRBJ2-1
TGTGCCAGCAGCGTAGACCCGACAGTGAACTATGGCTACACCTTC	CASSVDPTVNYGYTF	NA	NA	TRBV9	TRBJ1-2
TGCGCCAGCAGCCCCTCCCTCAACGGACAGGGAAATAATTCACCCCTCCACTTT	CASSPSLNGQGNNSPLHF	TRBD1	NA	TRBV4-1	TRBJ1-6
TGTGCCAGCAGTTTCAGAGGGGAGCAGTACTTC	CASSFRGEQYF	NA	NA	TRBV28	TRBJ2-7
TGTGCCAGCAGTTTTACCCCGTTCCTGGGGGGGCAGCCCCAGCATTTT	CASSFTPFLGGQPQHF	NA	NA	TRBV27	TRBJ1-5
TGTGCCAGCAGTTCTATAGCGGGGGAGGGCGCTGAGCAGTTCTTC	CASSSIAGEGAEQFF	TRBD2	NA	TRBV28	TRBJ2-1
TGTGCCAGCACCCTGGACCCAGCGGGTTACAATGAGCAGTTCTTC	CASTLDPAGYNEQFF	NA	NA	TRBV9	TRBJ2-1
TGTGCCAGTATTCCCAGCGGGAGGGTCGGTGAGCAGTTCTTC	CASIPSGRVGEQFF	TRBD2	NA	TRBV19	TRBJ2-1
TGTGCCAGCAGCCAAGATAGGTCTAGCGTTTACCAAGAGACCCAGTACTTC	CASSQDRSSVYQETQYF	NA	NA	TRBV3-1/TRBV3-2	TRBJ2-5
TGTGCCAGCAGCCCACAGGGGCTCTATGGCTACACCTTC	CASSPQGLYGYTF	TRBD1	NA	TRBV5-6	TRBJ1-2
TGTGCCAGCTCACCTGGGACTAGTAACGAGCAGTACTTC	CASSPGTSNEQYF	TRBD2	NA	TRBV18	TRBJ2-7
TGTGCCAGCAGTTACTGGACAGGGGGTGGCTACACCTTC	CASSYWTGGGYTF	TRBD1	NA	TRBV6-2/TRBV6-3	TRBJ1-2
TGTGCCACCAGTGCCGGGACAGGGTGGATCGGGGAGCTGTTTTTT	CATSAGTGWIGELFF	TRBD1	NA	TRBV24-1	TRBJ2-2
TGTGCCAGCAGCCATAGCGGGAATGAGCAGTTCTTC	CASSHSGNEQFF	TRBD2	few	TRBV28	TRBJ2-1
TGTGCCAGCAGCGTAGGTCGTGGAGGAATGGCAGATACGCAGTATTTT	CASSVGRGGMADTQYF	NA	NA	TRBV9	TRBJ2-3
TGCGCCAGCAGCTTGGTACCGGGGAAGGAGACCCAGTACTTC	CASSLVPGKETQYF	NA	NA	TRBV5-1	TRBJ2-5
TGTGCCAGCAGCCGGGACAGCACTGAAGCTTTCTTT	CASSRDSTEAFF	TRBD1	NA	TRBV3-1/TRBV3-2	TRBJ1-1
TGTGCCAGCAGCTATGACAGGGGAGTTGGCACAGATACGCAGTATTTT	CASSYDRGVGTDTQYF	TRBD1	NA	TRBV2	TRBJ2-3
TGTGCCAGCAGTTCGGGACTAGCGGGAGCGGGAGAGACCCAGTACTTC	CASSSGLAGAGETQYF	TRBD2	few	TRBV7-7	TRBJ2-5
TGTGCCAGCAGTGTTATACGAGAAGACGGGGAGCTGTTTTTT	CASSVIREDGELFF	NA	NA	TRBV2	TRBJ2-2
TGTGCCAGCACCCGGACTAGTACGAACGATGAGCAGTTCTTC	CASTRTSTNDEQFF	TRBD2	NA	TRBV5-4	TRBJ2-1
TGCGCCAGCAGTGATACAGGGGCCCCTAACACTGAAGCTTTCTTT	CASSDTGAPNTEAFF	TRBD1	NA	TRBV10-1	TRBJ1-1
TGTGCCAGCAGCCGCTATGAGGGCACTGAAGCTTTCTTT	CASSRYEGTEAFF	NA	NA	TRBV7-9	TRBJ1-1
TGTGCCAGCAGCCTGACAGGGGCCGCCGGCGGGGAGCTGTTTTTT	CASSLTGAAGGELFF	TRBD1	NA	TRBV3-1/TRBV3-2	TRBJ2-2
TGTGCCAGCTTCAACGATAGGACTCAAGAGACCCAGTACTTC	CASFNDRTQETQYF	NA	NA	TRBV2	TRBJ2-5
TGTGCCAGCAGCTTAGCGTTCGGAAACGAGGGCTACGAGCAGTACTTC	CASSLAFGNEGYEQYF	NA	once	TRBV7-2	TRBJ2-7
TGTGCCAGCTCGTTATACCTGATGAGCTCCTACAATGAGCAGTTCTTC	CASSLYLMSSYNEQFF	NA	NA	TRBV18	TRBJ2-1
TGTGCCTGGAGGCTGGTGAGCGGGAGAGTGGATACGCAGTATTTT	CAWRLVSGRVDTQYF	TRBD2	NA	TRBV30	TRBJ2-3
TGTGCCAGCAGCGTGGGGACAGGGTCCGGAGAGACCCAGTACTTC	CASSVGTGSGETQYF	TRBD1	NA	TRBV2	TRBJ2-5
TGTGCCAGCAGCCAAGAGCAGGCTAGCGGGAGGGGATTAAGCACAGATACGCAGTATTTT	CASSQEQASGRGLSTDTQYF	TRBD2	NA	TRBV14	TRBJ2-3
TGTGCCTGGAGTGTAACACCTCCCACTGAAGCTTTCTTT	CAWSVTPPTEAFF	NA	NA	TRBV30	TRBJ1-1
TGTGCCACCAGCAAAGAAGGAACCGGGACTAGCGGGTCGAAAAACATTCAGTACTTC	CATSKEGTGTSGSKNIQYF	TRBD2	NA	TRBV15	TRBJ2-4
TGTGCCAGCTCTTTAGGGGGGGGACAGGCTGGAGAGCAGTACTTC	CASSLGGGQAGEQYF	NA	few	TRBV28	TRBJ2-7
TGTGCCAGCACCCAACGACGGACAGGGTCGAATTCACCCCTCCACTTT	CASTQRRTGSNSPLHF	TRBD1	NA	TRBV5-4	TRBJ1-6
TGTGCCAGCAGCTTTTCAAGCGGGAGAGAGGAGCAGTTCTTC	CASSFSSGREEQFF	TRBD2	NA	TRBV7-2	TRBJ2-1
TGTGCCACCAGTGCAGCAGGGCTCCAGCCCCAGCATTTT	CATSAAGLQPQHF	NA	NA	TRBV24-1	TRBJ1-5
TGTGCCAGCAGCTCCTTTAGCGCATCCTCCTACAATGAGCAGTTCTTC	CASSSFSASSYNEQFF	NA	NA	TRBV7-9	TRBJ2-1